A selection of T cell receptor beta chains follows, all from one sample in a study of beta chain features in type 1 diabetes. This table comes from immunoSEQ multiplex PCR, and its TCRdb copy is limited to in-frame clones, with some not included. The sample lists some 240,000 clones, 16% occurring once. The sample comprised naive CD4+ T cells from blood. These receptor sequences come from a man aged 25-40 years with type 1 diabetes. CDR3s include the opening cysteine and the closing phenylalanine or tryptophan. A D gene is named only where the DNA matches it firmly. Not every row has a clone size; where given, it reads once, few, many or a size class.

V gene	J gene	D gene	clone size	CDR3 protein	CDR3 DNA
TRBV20-1	TRBJ2-3	NA	few	CSALAGDTQYF	TGCAGTGCTCTTGCCGGAGATACGCAGTATTTT
TRBV30	TRBJ2-5	TRBD1	few	CAWSDGQGRQTQYF	TGTGCCTGGAGTGACGGACAGGGCAGGCAGACCCAGTACTTC
TRBV2	TRBJ2-7	NA	few	CASRQGGPQYF	TGTGCCAGCAGACAGGGCGGCCCGCAGTACTTC
TRBV6-6	TRBJ2-7	NA	NA	CASSPQNYEQYF	TGTGCCAGCAGCCCCCAGAACTACGAGCAGTACTTC
TRBV29-1	TRBJ2-5	NA	NA	CSVASSDQETQYF	TGCAGCGTTGCTTCTAGCGATCAAGAGACCCAGTACTTC
TRBV9	TRBJ2-7	TRBD2	few	CASSTSGSDLYEQYF	TGTGCCAGCAGCACAAGCGGGAGTGACCTCTACGAGCAGTACTTC
TRBV4-1	TRBJ2-1	NA	NA	CASSHNNEQFF	TGCGCCAGCAGCCATAACAATGAGCAGTTCTTC
TRBV15	TRBJ2-1	NA	NA	CATSGQQAGDEQFF	TGTGCCACCAGCGGACAGCAAGCAGGCGATGAGCAGTTCTTC
TRBV5-4	TRBJ2-7	TRBD2	NA	CASSVGLATSYEQYF	TGTGCCAGCAGCGTTGGACTAGCGACGTCCTACGAGCAGTACTTC
TRBV5-1	TRBJ2-5	NA	NA	CASSLAQGLETQYF	TGCGCCAGCAGCTTGGCACAGGGCTTAGAGACCCAGTACTTC
TRBV10-3	TRBJ2-1	TRBD2	few	CAISELADYNEQFF	TGTGCCATCAGTGAACTAGCGGATTACAATGAGCAGTTCTTC
TRBV25-1	TRBJ2-5	NA	NA	CATSGPEGETQYF	TGTGCCACCTCCGGCCCGGAGGGAGAGACCCAGTACTTC
TRBV7-8	TRBJ2-5	TRBD1	few	CASSRDRRETQYF	TGTGCCAGCAGCCGGGACAGGCGGGAGACCCAGTACTTC
TRBV29-1	TRBJ2-2	NA	few	CSVERTANTGELFF	TGCAGCGTTGAAAGGACAGCGAACACCGGGGAGCTGTTTTTT
TRBV29-1	TRBJ2-5	NA	few	CSVEMDGRRGETQYF	TGCAGCGTCGAAATGGACGGGCGGCGGGGAGAGACCCAGTACTTC
TRBV7-6	TRBJ2-7	NA	NA	CASSSAGWRISYEQYF	TGTGCCAGCAGCTCCGCCGGCTGGAGGATAAGCTACGAGCAGTACTTC
TRBV7-2	TRBJ2-1	NA	NA	CASSSAWTDHNEQFF	TGTGCCAGCAGCTCCGCTTGGACAGACCACAATGAGCAGTTCTTC
TRBV27	TRBJ2-7	NA	few	CASRAGLGDYEQYF	TGTGCCAGCAGGGCCGGATTAGGGGATTACGAGCAGTACTTC
TRBV6-5	TRBJ1-4	NA	few	CASRQILNEKLFF	TGTGCCAGCAGACAGATCCTTAATGAAAAACTGTTTTTT
TRBV4-3	TRBJ2-6	NA	NA	CASSQEQDGPGANVLTF	TGCGCCAGCAGCCAAGAACAAGACGGCCCTGGGGCCAACGTCCTGACTTTC
TRBV7-9	TRBJ2-5	NA	NA	CASSFLYRKETQYF	TGTGCCAGCAGCTTTCTATATCGAAAAGAGACCCAGTACTTC
TRBV5-4	TRBJ2-3	TRBD2	NA	CASPSGRAGADTQYF	TGTGCCAGCCCTAGCGGGAGGGCCGGGGCAGATACGCAGTATTTT
TRBV6-1	TRBJ1-2	NA	few	CASSETGYYGYTF	TGTGCCAGCAGTGAAACAGGGTACTATGGCTACACCTTC
TRBV7-3	TRBJ2-1	NA	NA	CASSLYDEQFF	TGTGCCAGCAGCTTATATGATGAGCAGTTCTTC
TRBV7-9	TRBJ2-3	NA	NA	CASSILYGTHGTDTQYF	TGTGCCAGCAGCATACTCTACGGGACCCATGGCACAGATACGCAGTATTTT
TRBV9	TRBJ1-2	TRBD1	few	CASSVGTVLKSYGYTF	TGTGCCAGCAGCGTCGGGACAGTTCTAAAAAGCTATGGCTACACCTTC
TRBV6-1	TRBJ2-7	TRBD1	NA	CASSEGTGATYEQYF	TGTGCCAGCAGTGAAGGGACAGGGGCGACTTACGAGCAGTACTTC
TRBV25-1	TRBJ2-2	NA	NA	CASTKVSDGELFF	TGTGCCAGCACGAAAGTTTCTGACGGGGAGCTGTTTTTT
TRBV11-1	TRBJ1-1	NA	NA	CASSLRQTNTEAFF	TGTGCCAGCAGCTTAAGACAGACGAACACTGAAGCTTTCTTT
TRBV20-1	TRBJ2-7	NA	NA	CSAPLNYEQYF	TGCAGTGCTCCTCTGAACTACGAGCAGTACTTC
TRBV29-1	TRBJ2-5	TRBD1	NA	CSVVRGQAMDEQYF	TGCAGCGTCGTGAGGGGACAGGCAATGGATGAGCAGTACTTC
TRBV25-1	TRBJ2-3	NA	NA	CASSDRAGTDTQYF	TGTGCCAGCAGTGACCGGGCTGGCACAGATACGCAGTATTTT
TRBV27	TRBJ2-5	NA	NA	CASSFLLKKHRTQETQYF	TGTGCCAGCAGTTTCCTCCTAAAAAAACACAGAACACAAGAGACCCAGTACTTC
TRBV18	TRBJ2-7	NA	NA	CASSPAAGVNYEQYF	TGTGCCAGCTCACCAGCGGCAGGGGTAAACTACGAGCAGTACTTC
TRBV7-9	TRBJ1-4	NA	few	CASSPLRALEGEKLFF	TGTGCCAGCAGTCCACTCCGGGCACTCGAAGGGGAAAAACTGTTTTTT
TRBV5-1	TRBJ1-1	TRBD1	NA	CASSSGQAWTEAFF	TGCGCCAGCAGCTCGGGACAGGCCTGGACTGAAGCTTTCTTT
TRBV18	TRBJ2-5	TRBD1	few	CASSLLDRVQETQYF	TGTGCCAGCTCACTATTGGACAGGGTCCAAGAGACCCAGTACTTC
TRBV29-1	TRBJ2-3	NA	NA	CSSGSTDTQYF	TGCAGCTCGGGGAGCACAGATACGCAGTATTTT
TRBV7-2	TRBJ2-4	NA	NA	CASSLTGRWNIQYF	TGTGCCAGCAGCCTCACAGGGAGGTGGAACATTCAGTACTTC
TRBV5-1	TRBJ1-5	NA	once	CASSLQSNQPQHF	TGCGCCAGCAGCTTGCAGAGCAATCAGCCCCAGCATTTT
TRBV6-6	TRBJ2-1	TRBD2	few	CASSYSTSGRDNEQFF	TGTGCCAGCAGTTACTCAACTAGCGGGAGGGACAATGAGCAGTTCTTC
TRBV29-1	TRBJ2-5	NA	many	CSVSETQYF	TGCAGCGTTAGTGAGACCCAGTACTTC
TRBV5-4	TRBJ2-5	NA	few	CASSLGGGQGETQYF	TGTGCCAGCAGCCTGGGAGGGGGCCAAGGAGAGACCCAGTACTTC
TRBV2	TRBJ1-1	NA	few	CASSESTAFF	TGTGCCAGCAGTGAATCTACTGCTTTCTTT
TRBV29-1	TRBJ2-1	NA	NA	CSVVGPGVTDEQFF	TGCAGCGTTGTGGGTCCGGGGGTAACGGATGAGCAGTTCTTC
TRBV5-1	TRBJ2-6	TRBD1	few	CASSLSGQGQSSGANVLTF	TGCGCCAGCAGCCTAAGCGGACAGGGGCAGAGCTCTGGGGCCAACGTCCTGACTTTC
TRBV27	TRBJ2-5	NA	NA	CASSLSINSQETQYF	TGTGCCAGCAGTTTATCCATAAACTCCCAAGAGACCCAGTACTTC
TRBV5-4	TRBJ2-2	NA	NA	CASSSSGGANTGELFF	TGTGCCAGCAGCTCGTCGGGGGGCGCGAACACCGGGGAGCTGTTTTTT
TRBV13	TRBJ2-7	NA	NA	CASSFRGQSYEQYF	TGTGCCAGCAGCTTCAGGGGCCAATCCTACGAGCAGTACTTC
TRBV28	TRBJ2-5	TRBD2	NA	CASSSGTRETQYF	TGTGCCAGCAGCAGTGGGACTAGAGAGACCCAGTACTTC
TRBV28	TRBJ2-7	NA	NA	CASGIWTAPREQYF	TGTGCCAGCGGAATTTGGACCGCTCCTCGTGAGCAGTACTTC
TRBV7-2	TRBJ2-1	NA	few	CASSPGRTQEQFF	TGTGCCAGCAGCCCCGGGCGGACACAAGAGCAGTTCTTC